This paragraph reports one T cell receptor (beta chain). PCR amplification relied on 60 Vbeta primers (plus 13 Jbeta primers). Under the authors' procedure: Unique TCR beta chains numbered around 80 million in a later analysis, with roughly 11 million shared. The method was immunoSEQ multiplex PCR; TCRdb's version includes in-frame clones alone and lacks a portion of them. From that table come the V and J calls and clone size; the DNA was used to work out D and trimming. The sample yields some 140,000 clones, over 80% seen once. The data originate from a study of cytomegalovirus exposure and HLA in healthy donors. Germline CDR1 is LGHNA and CDR2 is YSLEER. This CDR3 spans 13 amino acids. Trimming took 2 bases from V and 6 from J; bases not matched to a gene: 2.

The source material was PBMCs. The V and J genes are TRBV4-3 and TRBJ2-7; TRBD1 matches at 9 bases. This sequence originates from a man aged 35 to 55 in good health and CMV-seronegative. The CDR3 DNA follows: TGCGCCAGCAGCCAAACAGGGGGCACCGAGCAGTACTTC. It codes for CASSQTGGTEQYF.